The entry below gives a single T cell receptor beta chain sequence along with its context. The antigen is unknown. These data belong to a study of synovial regulatory T cells in juvenile arthritis. Study-level points and caveats: Largely private between patients, iaTreg TCR repertoires showed partial overlap with synovial Teff and blood CPL repertoires. Synovial Tregs shared more CDR3 sequences with iaTregs than other blood Tregs. Blood Treg cells that were inflammation-associated showed lower TCR diversity than other blood Treg cells.

Only in-frame clones appear in the TCRdb table, and some are missing; sequencing was by immunoSEQ multiplex PCR. The table lists 9,000 to 10,000 clones. This sequence originates from a donor aged 2-29 years with juvenile idiopathic arthritis. Sequencing was carried out using Treg cells from blood. The subset here: remaining (HLA-DR-negative) circulating blood Treg cells.

The CDR3 reads CASSIVGLRNTEAFF. The genes are TRBV19 and TRBJ1-1. The germline CDR1 and CDR2 sequences are LNHDA and SQIVND (reference sequence). The CDR3 has 15 residues. No nucleotide data were recorded.